Listed below are T cell receptor beta chains from one sample, sequenced in a study of identical twins. TCRdb analysed the 5' RACE reads with MiXCR anew, one entry per CDR3 protein. This table holds some 730,000 distinct CDR3 sequences, roughly 18% found once. The data were also submitted as part of a second study, on T cells expressing NK-cell markers.

The sequenced sample was PBMCs. The receptors here all came from a woman between 18 and 30 years old in good health. The CDR3 runs from the conserved cysteine through the conserved F or W. The D gene is left open where the match is weak. Only some rows state a clone size, as once, few, many or a class for expanded clones.

>TRBD2|TRBJ2-1|NA|TRBV9
CASSTSGAVHEQFF
TGTGCCAGCTCAACTAGCGGGGCAGTGCATGAGCAGTTCTTC
>NA|TRBJ1-1|NA|TRBV7-8
CASSKQIGTLNTEAFF
TGTGCCAGCAGCAAGCAAATCGGGACATTGAACACTGAAGCTTTCTTT
>TRBD2|TRBJ2-1|NA|TRBV12-3/TRBV12-4
CASSTGLGNEQFF
TGTGCCAGCAGTACGGGACTAGGGAATGAGCAGTTCTTC
>TRBD2|TRBJ2-6|NA|TRBV11-1
CASSRPLAGYSGANVLTF
TGTGCCAGCAGCCGTCCACTAGCGGGGTACTCTGGGGCCAACGTCCTGACTTTC
>NA|TRBJ1-2|NA|TRBV2
CASSEHFGANYGYTF
TGTGCCAGCAGTGAACATTTCGGGGCTAACTATGGCTACACCTTC
>NA|TRBJ2-1|NA|TRBV27
CASSFLDTRGNEQFF
TGTGCCAGCAGTTTTCTAGACACCCGGGGCAATGAGCAGTTCTTC
>NA|TRBJ1-1|NA|TRBV5-1
CASSFRSGGAEAFF
TGCGCCAGCAGCTTCCGATCGGGGGGGGCTGAAGCTTTCTTT
>NA|TRBJ2-7|few|TRBV7-9
CASSSQMGGSYEQYF
TGTGCCAGCAGCTCCCAGATGGGCGGCTCCTACGAGCAGTACTTC
>NA|TRBJ1-6|NA|TRBV2
CASIGSYNSPLHF
TGTGCCAGCATAGGGTCCTATAATTCACCCCTCCACTTT
>NA|TRBJ2-7|NA|TRBV20-1
CSANVRDSYEQYF
TGCAGTGCTAATGTCAGGGACTCCTACGAGCAGTACTTC
>NA|TRBJ2-1|few|TRBV7-2
CASSFHSTSNEQFF
TGTGCCAGCAGCTTCCACTCGACTAGCAATGAGCAGTTCTTC
>NA|TRBJ1-2|few|TRBV27
CASSGKEGYTF
TGTGCCAGCAGTGGGAAGGAGGGCTACACCTTC
>NA|TRBJ2-7|NA|TRBV20-1
CSASGQGDLYEQYF
TGCAGTGCTAGTGGGCAGGGAGACCTCTACGAGCAGTACTTC
>NA|TRBJ2-2|few|TRBV15
CATSRDPAGELFF
TGTGCCACCAGCAGAGACCCGGCCGGGGAGCTGTTTTTT
>TRBD2|TRBJ2-1|NA|TRBV20-1
CSAKGLAGPNEQFF
TGCAGTGCTAAGGGACTAGCGGGACCCAATGAGCAGTTCTTC
>NA|TRBJ1-3|few|TRBV5-1
CASSLAGSVAGNTIYF
TGCGCCAGCAGCTTGGCAGGGAGTGTCGCTGGAAACACCATATATTTT
>NA|TRBJ2-1|once|TRBV9
CASSVDGNSYNEQFF
TGTGCCAGCAGCGTAGACGGGAACTCCTACAATGAGCAGTTCTTC